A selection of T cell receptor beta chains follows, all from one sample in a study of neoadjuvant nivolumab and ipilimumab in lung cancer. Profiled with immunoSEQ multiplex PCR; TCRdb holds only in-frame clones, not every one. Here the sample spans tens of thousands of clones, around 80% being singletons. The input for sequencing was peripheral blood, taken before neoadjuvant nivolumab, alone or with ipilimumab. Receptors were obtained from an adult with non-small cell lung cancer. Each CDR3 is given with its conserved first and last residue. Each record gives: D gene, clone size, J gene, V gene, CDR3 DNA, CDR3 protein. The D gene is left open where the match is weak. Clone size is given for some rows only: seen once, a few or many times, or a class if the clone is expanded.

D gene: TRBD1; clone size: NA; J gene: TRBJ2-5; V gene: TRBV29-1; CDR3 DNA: TGCAGCACACAGGGGGAAGAGACCCAGTACTTC; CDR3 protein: CSTQGEETQYF
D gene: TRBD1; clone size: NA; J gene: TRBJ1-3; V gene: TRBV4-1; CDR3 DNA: TGCGCCAGCAGCCAAGTCCCAGGGGGTTCTGGAAACACCATATATTTT; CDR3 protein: CASSQVPGGSGNTIYF
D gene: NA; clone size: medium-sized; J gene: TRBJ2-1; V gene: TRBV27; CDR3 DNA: TGTGCCAGCAGTCACCCCGGGACCTACTACAATGAGCAGTTCTTC; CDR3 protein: CASSHPGTYYNEQFF
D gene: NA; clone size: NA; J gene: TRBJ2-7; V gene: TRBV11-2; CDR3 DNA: TGTGCCAGCAGCGAAAGGGGGGGGGCCTACGAGCAGTACTTC; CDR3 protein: CASSERGGAYEQYF
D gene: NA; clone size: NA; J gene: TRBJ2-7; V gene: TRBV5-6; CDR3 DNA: TGTGCCAGCAGCTTGGCGGTGCAGGGACAAGTTACCTACGAGCAGTACTTC; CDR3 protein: CASSLAVQGQVTYEQYF
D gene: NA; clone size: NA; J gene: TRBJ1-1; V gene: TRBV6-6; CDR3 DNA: TGTGCCAGCATGGTGGGACCGAACACTGAAGCTTTCTTT; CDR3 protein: CASMVGPNTEAFF
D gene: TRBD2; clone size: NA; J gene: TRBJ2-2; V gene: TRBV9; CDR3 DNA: TGTGCCAGCAGCGTAGCGGGGGGGCCGGGCACCGGGGAGCTGTTTTTT; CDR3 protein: CASSVAGGPGTGELFF
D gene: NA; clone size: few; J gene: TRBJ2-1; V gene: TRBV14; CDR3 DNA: TGTGCCAGCAGCCACTACAATGAGCAGTTCTTC; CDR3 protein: CASSHYNEQFF
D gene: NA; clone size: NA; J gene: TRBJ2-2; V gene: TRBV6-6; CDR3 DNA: TGTGCCAGCAATCCGGGACAGAACACCGGGGAGCTGTTTTTT; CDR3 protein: CASNPGQNTGELFF
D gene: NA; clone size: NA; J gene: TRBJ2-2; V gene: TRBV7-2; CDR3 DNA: TGTGCCAGCAGCCGTTATAGGACAGGGGAGCTGTTTTTT; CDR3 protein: CASSRYRTGELFF
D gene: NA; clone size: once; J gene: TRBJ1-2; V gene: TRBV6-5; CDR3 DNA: TGTGCCGTTAGGCATCGGGACAACTATGGCTACACCTTC; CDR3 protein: CAVRHRDNYGYTF
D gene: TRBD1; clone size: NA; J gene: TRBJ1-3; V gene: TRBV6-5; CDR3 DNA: TGTGCCAGCAGTCGCCAGGGACAGGGGTTAAACACCATATATTTT; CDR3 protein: CASSRQGQGLNTIYF
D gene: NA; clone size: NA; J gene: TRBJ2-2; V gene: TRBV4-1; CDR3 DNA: TGCGCCAGCAGCCAAGATCTTAAGGGCGGGGAGCTGTTTTTT; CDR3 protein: CASSQDLKGGELFF
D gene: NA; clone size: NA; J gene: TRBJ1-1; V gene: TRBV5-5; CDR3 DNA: TGTGCCAGCAGCGCGCAAAGGGGGAACACTGAAGCTTTCTTT; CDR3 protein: CASSAQRGNTEAFF
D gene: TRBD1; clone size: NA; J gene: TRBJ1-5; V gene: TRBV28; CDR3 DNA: TGTGCCAGCAGTTCGTTACAGGGGGCGGCAGATCAGCCCCAGCATTTT; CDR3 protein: CASSSLQGAADQPQHF
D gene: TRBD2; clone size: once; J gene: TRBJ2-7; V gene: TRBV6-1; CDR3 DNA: TGTGCCAGCACTCTACTAGCGGGAATTTACGAGCAGTACTTC; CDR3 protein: CASTLLAGIYEQYF
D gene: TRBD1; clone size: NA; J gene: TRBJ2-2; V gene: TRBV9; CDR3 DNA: TGTGCCAGCAGCGTAGCGGGACAGGGAGTCGGGGAGCTGTTTTTT; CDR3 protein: CASSVAGQGVGELFF
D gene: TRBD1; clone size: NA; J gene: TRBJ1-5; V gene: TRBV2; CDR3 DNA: TGTGCCAGCAGTGTCTCGGGACAGCGCAATCAGCCCCAGCATTTT; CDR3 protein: CASSVSGQRNQPQHF
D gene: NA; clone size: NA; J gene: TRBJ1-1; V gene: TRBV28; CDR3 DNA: TGTGCCAGCAGTTTACCTTATCGCACGGAGATGAACACTGAAGCTTTCTTT; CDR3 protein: CASSLPYRTEMNTEAFF
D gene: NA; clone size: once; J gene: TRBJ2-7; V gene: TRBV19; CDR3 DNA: TGTGCCAGTTTCCCTCGTGGGGCTTTGTGGCCCTACGAGCAGTACTTC; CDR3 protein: CASFPRGALWPYEQYF
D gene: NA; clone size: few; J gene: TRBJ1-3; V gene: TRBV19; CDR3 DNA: TGTGCCAGTAGTATGAGCAGCGGCCGCTCTGGAAACACCATATATTTT; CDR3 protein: CASSMSSGRSGNTIYF
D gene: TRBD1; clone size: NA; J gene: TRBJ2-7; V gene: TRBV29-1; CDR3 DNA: TGCAGCGTTGGACTCGGACAGGGTTTCAACGAGCAGTACTTC; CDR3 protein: CSVGLGQGFNEQYF
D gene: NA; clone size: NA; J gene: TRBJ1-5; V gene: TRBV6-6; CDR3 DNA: TGTGCCAGCACCACCGGGAGACACCTTAGCAATCAGCCCCAGCATTTT; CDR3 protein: CASTTGRHLSNQPQHF
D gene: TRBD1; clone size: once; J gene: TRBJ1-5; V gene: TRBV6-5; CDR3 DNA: TGTGCCAGCAGCCGATGGACAGGGGAGGGACAGCCCCAGCATTTT; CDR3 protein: CASSRWTGEGQPQHF
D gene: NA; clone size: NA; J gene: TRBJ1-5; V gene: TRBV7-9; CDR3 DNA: TGTGCCAGCAGCTCGCGCTCCGGGGCGGATCAGCCCCAGCATTTT; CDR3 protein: CASSSRSGADQPQHF
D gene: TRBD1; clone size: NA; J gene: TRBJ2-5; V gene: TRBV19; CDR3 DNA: TGTGCCAGTAGTCCCCGCACAGGGGGCATAGAGACCCAGTACTTC; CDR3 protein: CASSPRTGGIETQYF
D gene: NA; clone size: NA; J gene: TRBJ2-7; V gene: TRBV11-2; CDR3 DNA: TGTGCCAGCAGCCCCCTAGCTTACGAGCAGTACTTC; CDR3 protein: CASSPLAYEQYF
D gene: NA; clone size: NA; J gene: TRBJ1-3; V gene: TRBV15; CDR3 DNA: TGTGCCACCAGCAGAGTCACCGCCGGAAACACCATATATTTT; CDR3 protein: CATSRVTAGNTIYF
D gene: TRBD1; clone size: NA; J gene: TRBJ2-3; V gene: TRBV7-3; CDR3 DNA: TGTGCCAGCAGCTTGGACAGGGGGAGATCGCAGTATTTT; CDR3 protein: CASSLDRGRSQYF
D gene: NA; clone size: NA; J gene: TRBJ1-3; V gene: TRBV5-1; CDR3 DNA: TGCGCCAGCAGCTTGAAGGGAGATGGAAACACCATATATTTT; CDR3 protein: CASSLKGDGNTIYF
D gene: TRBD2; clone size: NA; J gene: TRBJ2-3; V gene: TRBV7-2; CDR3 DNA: TGTGCCAGCAGCTTGGCCGGACTAGCGGGGACTAGCACAGATACGCAGTATTTT; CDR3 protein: CASSLAGLAGTSTDTQYF
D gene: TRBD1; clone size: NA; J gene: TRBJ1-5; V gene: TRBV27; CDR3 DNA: TGTGCCAGCAGTTTAAGGGCAGGGGGGGGTACTCAGCCCCAGCATTTT; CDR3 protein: CASSLRAGGGTQPQHF
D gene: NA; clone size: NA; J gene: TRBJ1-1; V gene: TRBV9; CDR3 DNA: TGTGCCAGCAGCACAATACAGGACCCGGGCACTGAAGCTTTCTTT; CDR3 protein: CASSTIQDPGTEAFF
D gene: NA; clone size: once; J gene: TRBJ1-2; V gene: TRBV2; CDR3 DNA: TGTGCCAGTACCCGGAGGGGGAGCAGACCTTACTATGGCTACACCTTC; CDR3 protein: CASTRRGSRPYYGYTF
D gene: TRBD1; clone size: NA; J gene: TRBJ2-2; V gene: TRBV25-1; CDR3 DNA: TGTGCCAGCAGAGGGACAGGGCCGAACACCGGGGAGCTGTTTTTT; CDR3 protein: CASRGTGPNTGELFF
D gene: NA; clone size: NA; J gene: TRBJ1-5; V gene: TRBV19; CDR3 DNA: TGTGCCAGTAGGTCGGCCAATCAGCCCCAGCATTTT; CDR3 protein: CASRSANQPQHF
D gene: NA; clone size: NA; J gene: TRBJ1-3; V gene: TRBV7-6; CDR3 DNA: TGTGCCAGCAGCTCTGAAAAGAGCTCTGGAAACACCATATATTTT; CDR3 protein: CASSSEKSSGNTIYF
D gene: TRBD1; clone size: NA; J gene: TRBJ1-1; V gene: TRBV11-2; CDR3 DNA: TGTGCCAGCAGCGCCGGACAGGGGAGAAGTGTCTTT; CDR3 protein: CASSAGQGRSVF
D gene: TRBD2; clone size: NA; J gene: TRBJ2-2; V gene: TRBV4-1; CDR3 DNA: TGCGCCAGCAGCCAAGCGGGGGGGAACACCGGGGAGCTGTTTTTT; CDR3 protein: CASSQAGGNTGELFF
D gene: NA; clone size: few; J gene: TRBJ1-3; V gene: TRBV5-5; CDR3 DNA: TGTGCCAGCAGCTTCTTAGGGACTGATGGAAACACCATATATTTT; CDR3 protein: CASSFLGTDGNTIYF
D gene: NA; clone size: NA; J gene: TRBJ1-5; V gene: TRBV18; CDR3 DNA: TGTGCCAGCTCACCTAGCGGGAGCAATCAGCCCCAGCATTTT; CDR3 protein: CASSPSGSNQPQHF
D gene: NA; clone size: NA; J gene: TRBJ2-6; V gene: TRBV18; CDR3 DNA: TGTGCCAGCTCACCACAGGGCCTTTCTGGGGCCAACGTCCTGACTTTC; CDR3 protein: CASSPQGLSGANVLTF
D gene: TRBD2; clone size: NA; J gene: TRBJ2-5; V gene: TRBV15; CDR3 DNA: TGTGCCACCAGCAAGGGACTAGAGCAAGAGACCCAGTACTTC; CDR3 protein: CATSKGLEQETQYF
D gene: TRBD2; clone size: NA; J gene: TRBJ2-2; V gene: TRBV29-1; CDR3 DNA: TGCAGCATTCGACTTAGCGGGGGGGCCACCGGGGAGCTGTTTTTT; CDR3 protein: CSIRLSGGATGELFF
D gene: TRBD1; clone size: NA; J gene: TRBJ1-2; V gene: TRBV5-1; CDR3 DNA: TGCGCCAGCAGGGAAGGGACAGGGGATGGCTACACCTTC; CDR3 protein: CASREGTGDGYTF
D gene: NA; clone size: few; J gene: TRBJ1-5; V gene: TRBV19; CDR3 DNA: TGTGCCAGTAGAGGGGGTAGCAATCAGCCCCAGCATTTT; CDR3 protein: CASRGGSNQPQHF
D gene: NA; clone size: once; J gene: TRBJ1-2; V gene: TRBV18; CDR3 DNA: TGTGCCAGCTCACCTCCCGGACAGTGGGATGGCTACACCTTC; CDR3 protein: CASSPPGQWDGYTF
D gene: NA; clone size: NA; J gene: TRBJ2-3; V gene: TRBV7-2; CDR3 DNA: TGTGCCAGCAGCTTAGCGTCCGGCAAGGGCACAGATACGCAGTATTTT; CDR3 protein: CASSLASGKGTDTQYF
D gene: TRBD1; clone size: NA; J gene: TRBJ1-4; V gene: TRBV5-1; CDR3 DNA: TGCGCCAGCAGCTTCACAGGGGGTGAAAAACTGTTTTTT; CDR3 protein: CASSFTGGEKLFF